This entry concerns a single T cell receptor beta chain. Per the study methods: It was from reference gene primer amplification that nucleated cell counts were estimated. Some clones are missing from TCRdb's copy, which holds only in-frame ones; the method was immunoSEQ multiplex PCR. The V and J calls and clone size come from that table; D and trimming were worked out from the DNA. The sample yields approximately 190,000 clones, 80% to 90% seen once. After removal of 8 bases from V and 0 bases from J, the junction contained 5 bases not matched to a gene. Germline V gene data show CDR1 as SGHTA and CDR2 as FQGNSA. This CDR3 contains 15 residues. The data originate from a study of blood T cell repertoires in COVID-19. Background on the study: T cells, B-cell-depleted T cells, or PBMCs supplied cDNA or gDNA.

The chain has TRBV7-2 and TRBJ2-2; 8 nucleotides align to TRBD1. Sequencing was performed on peripheral blood. The sequence was obtained from a man younger than 45 with active or convalescent COVID-19. The CDR3 here is CASGEQGANTGELFF. The CDR3 DNA sequence: TGTGCCAGCGGGGAACAGGGGGCGAACACCGGGGAGCTGTTTTTT.